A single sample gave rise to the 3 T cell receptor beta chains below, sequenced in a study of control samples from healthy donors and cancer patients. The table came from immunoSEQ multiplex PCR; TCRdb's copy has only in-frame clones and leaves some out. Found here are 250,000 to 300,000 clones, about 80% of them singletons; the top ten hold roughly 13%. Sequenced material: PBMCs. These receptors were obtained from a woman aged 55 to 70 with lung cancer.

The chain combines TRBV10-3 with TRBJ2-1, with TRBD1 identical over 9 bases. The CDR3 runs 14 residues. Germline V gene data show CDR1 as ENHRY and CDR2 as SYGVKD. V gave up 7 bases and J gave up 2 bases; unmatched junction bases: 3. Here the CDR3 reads CAIKGQGTYNEQFF. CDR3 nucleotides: TGTGCCATCAAGGGACAGGGAACCTACAATGAGCAGTTCTTC.

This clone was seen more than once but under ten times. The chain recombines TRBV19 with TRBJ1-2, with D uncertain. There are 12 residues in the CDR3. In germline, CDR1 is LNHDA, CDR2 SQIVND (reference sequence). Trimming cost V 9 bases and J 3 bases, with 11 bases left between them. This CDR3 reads CASFKRDYGYTF. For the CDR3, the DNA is TGTGCCAGCTTTAAGAGGGACTATGGCTACACCTTC.

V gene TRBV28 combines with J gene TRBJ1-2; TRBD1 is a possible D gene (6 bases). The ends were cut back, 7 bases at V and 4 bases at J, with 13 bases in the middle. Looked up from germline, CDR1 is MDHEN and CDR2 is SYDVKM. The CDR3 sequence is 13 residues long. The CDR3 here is CASTRDTVYGYTF. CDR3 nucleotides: TGTGCCAGCACCCGGGACACCGTCTATGGCTACACCTTC.